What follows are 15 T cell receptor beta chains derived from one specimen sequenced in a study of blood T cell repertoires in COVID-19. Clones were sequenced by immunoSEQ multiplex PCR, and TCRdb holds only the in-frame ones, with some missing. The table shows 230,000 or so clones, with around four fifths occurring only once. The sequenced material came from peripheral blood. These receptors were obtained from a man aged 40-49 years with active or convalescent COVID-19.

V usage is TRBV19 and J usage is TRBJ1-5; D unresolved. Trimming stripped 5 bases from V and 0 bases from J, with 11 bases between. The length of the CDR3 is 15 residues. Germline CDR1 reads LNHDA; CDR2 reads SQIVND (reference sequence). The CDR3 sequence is CASSLEVYSNQPQHF. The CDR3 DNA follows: TGTGCCAGTAGTCTCGAGGTTTATAGCAATCAGCCCCAGCATTTT.

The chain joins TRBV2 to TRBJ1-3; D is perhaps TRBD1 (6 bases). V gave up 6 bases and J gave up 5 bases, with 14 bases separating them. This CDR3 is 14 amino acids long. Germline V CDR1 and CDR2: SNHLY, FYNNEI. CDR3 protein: CASSLQGYRNTIYF. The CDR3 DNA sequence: TGTGCCAGCAGCCTACAGGGATATCGAAACACCATATATTTT.

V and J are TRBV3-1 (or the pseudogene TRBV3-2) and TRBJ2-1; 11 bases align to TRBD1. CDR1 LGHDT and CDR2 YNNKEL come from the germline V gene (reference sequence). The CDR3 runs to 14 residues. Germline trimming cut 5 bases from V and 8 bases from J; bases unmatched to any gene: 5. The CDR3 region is CASSYRDRGDEQFF. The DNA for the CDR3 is TGTGCCAGCAGCTACCGGGACAGGGGGGATGAGCAGTTCTTC.

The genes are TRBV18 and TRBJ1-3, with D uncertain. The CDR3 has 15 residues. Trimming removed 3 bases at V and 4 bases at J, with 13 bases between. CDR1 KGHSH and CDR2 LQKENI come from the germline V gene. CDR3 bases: TGTGCCAGCTCACCTTTTGAGATCGAGGGAAACACCATATATTTT. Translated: CASSPFEIEGNTIYF. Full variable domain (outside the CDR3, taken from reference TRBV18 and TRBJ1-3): NAGVMQNPRHLVRRRGQEARLRCSPMKGHSHVYWYRQLPEEGLKFMVYLQKENIIDESGMPKERFSAEFPKEGPSILRIQQVVRGDSAAYFCASSPFEIEGNTIYFGEGSWLTVV.

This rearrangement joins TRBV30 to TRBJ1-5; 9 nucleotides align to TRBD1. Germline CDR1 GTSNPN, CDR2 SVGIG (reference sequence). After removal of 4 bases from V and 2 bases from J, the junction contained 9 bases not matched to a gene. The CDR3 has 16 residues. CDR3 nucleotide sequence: TGTGCCTGGACCCAGAAACAGGGGGCAGGCAATCAGCCCCAGCATTTT. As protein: CAWTQKQGAGNQPQHF.

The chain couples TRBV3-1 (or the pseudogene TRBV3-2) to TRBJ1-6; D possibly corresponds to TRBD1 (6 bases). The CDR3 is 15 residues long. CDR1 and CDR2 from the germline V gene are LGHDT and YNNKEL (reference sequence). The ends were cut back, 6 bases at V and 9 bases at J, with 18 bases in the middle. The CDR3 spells CASRDETGYRSPLHF. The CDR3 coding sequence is TGTGCCAGCAGGGATGAAACAGGGTATCGTTCACCCCTCCACTTT.

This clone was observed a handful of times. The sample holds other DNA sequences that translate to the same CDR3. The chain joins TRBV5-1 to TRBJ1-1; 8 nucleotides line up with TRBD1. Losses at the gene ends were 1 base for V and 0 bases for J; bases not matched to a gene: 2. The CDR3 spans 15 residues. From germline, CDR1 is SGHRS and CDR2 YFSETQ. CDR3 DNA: TGCGCCAGCAGCTTGCAGGGGGCCTTGAACACTGAAGCTTTCTTT. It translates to CASSLQGALNTEAFF. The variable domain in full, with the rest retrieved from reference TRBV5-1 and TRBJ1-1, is KAGVTQTPRYLIKTRGQQVTLSCSPISGHRSVSWYQQTPGQGLQFLFEYFSETQRNKGNFPGRFSGRQFSNSRSEMNVSTLELGDSALYLCASSLQGALNTEAFFGQGTRLTVV.

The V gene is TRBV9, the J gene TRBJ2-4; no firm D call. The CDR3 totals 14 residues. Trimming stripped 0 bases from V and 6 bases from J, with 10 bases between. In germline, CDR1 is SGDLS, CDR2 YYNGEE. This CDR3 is CASSVGLGANIQYF. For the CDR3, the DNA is TGTGCCAGCAGCGTAGGGCTGGGCGCAAACATTCAGTACTTC.

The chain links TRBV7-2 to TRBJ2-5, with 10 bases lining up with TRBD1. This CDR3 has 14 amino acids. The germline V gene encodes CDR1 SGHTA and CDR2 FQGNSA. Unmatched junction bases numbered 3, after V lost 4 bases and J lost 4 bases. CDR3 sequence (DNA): TGTGCCAGCAGCTCGGGACAGGGGAGAGAGACCCAGTACTTC. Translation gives CASSSGQGRETQYF.

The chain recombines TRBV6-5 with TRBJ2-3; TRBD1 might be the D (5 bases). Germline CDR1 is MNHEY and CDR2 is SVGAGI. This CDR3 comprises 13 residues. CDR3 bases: TGTGCAGCAGGGTTCCCCGGCACAGATACGCAGTATTTT. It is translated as CAAGFPGTDTQYF.

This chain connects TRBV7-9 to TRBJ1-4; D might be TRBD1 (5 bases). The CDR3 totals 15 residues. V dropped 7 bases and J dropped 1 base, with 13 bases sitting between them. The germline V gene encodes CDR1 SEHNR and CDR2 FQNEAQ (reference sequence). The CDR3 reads CASNNNRRTNEKLFF. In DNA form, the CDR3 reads TGTGCCAGCAACAATAACAGGAGAACTAATGAAAAACTGTTTTTT.

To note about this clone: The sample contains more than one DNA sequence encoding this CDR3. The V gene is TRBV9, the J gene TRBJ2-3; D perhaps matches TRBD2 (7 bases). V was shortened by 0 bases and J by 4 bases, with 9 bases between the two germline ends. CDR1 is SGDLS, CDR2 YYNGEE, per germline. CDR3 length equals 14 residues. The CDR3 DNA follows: TGTGCCAGCAGCGTAGGAGGGGGGGCAGATACGCAGTATTTT. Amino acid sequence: CASSVGGGADTQYF. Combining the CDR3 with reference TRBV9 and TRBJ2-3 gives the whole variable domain DSGVTQTPKHLITATGQRVTLRCSPRSGDLSVYWYQQSLDQGLQFLIQYYNGEERAKGNILERFSAQQFPDLHSELNLSSLELGDSALYFCASSVGGGADTQYFGPGTRLTVL.

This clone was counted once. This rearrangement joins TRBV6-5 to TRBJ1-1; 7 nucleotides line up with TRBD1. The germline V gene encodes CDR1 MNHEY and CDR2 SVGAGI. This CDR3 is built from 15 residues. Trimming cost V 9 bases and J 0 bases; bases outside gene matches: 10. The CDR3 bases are TGTGCCAGTATTCAAGGGGGCACCATGAACACTGAAGCTTTCTTT. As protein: CASIQGGTMNTEAFF.

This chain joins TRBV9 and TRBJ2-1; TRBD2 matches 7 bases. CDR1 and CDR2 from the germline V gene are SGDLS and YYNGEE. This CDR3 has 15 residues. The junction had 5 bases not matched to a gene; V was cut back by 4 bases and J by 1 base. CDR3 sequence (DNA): TGTGCCAGCAGCTCCTTGGGGGGGTCCTACAATGAGCAGTTCTTC. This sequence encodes CASSSLGGSYNEQFF.

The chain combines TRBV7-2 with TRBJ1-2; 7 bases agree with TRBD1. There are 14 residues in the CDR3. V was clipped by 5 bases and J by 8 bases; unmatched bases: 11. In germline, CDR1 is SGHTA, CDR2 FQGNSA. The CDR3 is CASSTYDRVAGYTF. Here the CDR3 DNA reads TGTGCCAGCAGCACGTACGACAGGGTGGCGGGCTACACCTTC.